Listed here are 28 T cell receptor beta chains from one sample, sequenced in a study of T-cell memory formation after mild COVID-19. MiXCR was run by TCRdb on the 5' RACE reads, yielding one entry per CDR3 protein. The sample yields about 470,000 distinct CDR3 sequences, 18% seen once. Sequencing used PBMCs or a T cell subset sorted from them (not recorded which). The receptor set was obtained from an adult woman who had mild COVID-19 (a few samples of this study predate the infection). Cell type and time point are not known.

This clonotype has just a few counts. The genes are TRBV5-1 and TRBJ2-1, with TRBD1 matching over 9 bases. Trimming cost V 4 bases and J 4 bases; bases outside gene matches: 9. Germline loops: CDR1 SGHRS, CDR2 YFSETQ. The CDR3 has 16 residues. DNA for the CDR3: TGCGCCAGCAGCCTTACGGGACAGGGCTCTTACAATGAGCAGTTCTTC. Translated: CASSLTGQGSYNEQFF.

The CDR3 nucleotides read TGTGCCAGCAGCCTAGGGACTAGCGGGAGATTCAGGGAGCTGTTTTTT. Translating gives CASSLGTSGRFRELFF. The chain couples TRBV3-1 to TRBJ2-2; 14 bases agree with TRBD2. After removal of 4 bases from V and 9 bases from J, the junction contained 7 bases not matched to a gene. Germline V gene data show CDR1 as LGHDT and CDR2 as YNNKEL (reference sequence). The CDR3 is 16 residues long. Complete variable domain (other parts from reference TRBV3-1 and TRBJ2-2): DTAVSQTPKYLVTQMGNDKSIKCEQNLGHDTMYWYKQDSKKFLKIMFSYNNKELIINETVPNRFSPKSPDKAHLNLHINSLELGDSAVYFCASSLGTSGRFRELFFGEGSRLTVL.

Many counts were recorded for this clonotype. At one of its ends the junction is not consistent with the germline gene, which may arise from a read error. This sequence joins TRBV5-1 and TRBJ2-2; unclear D gene. The CDR3 contains 15 residues. Looked up from germline, CDR1 is SGHRS and CDR2 is YFSETQ. CDR3 DNA: TGTGCCAGCAGCTTAGTGGGTAGCAACACCGGGGAGCTGTTTTTT. Its translation is CASSLVGSNTGELFF.

This chain uses TRBV6-5 with TRBJ2-5; D uncertain. CDR1 is MNHEY and CDR2 is SVGAGI in the germline V gene. CDR3 length equals 14 residues. V lost 6 bases, J lost 3 bases, and 14 bases lay in between. The CDR3 DNA reads TGTGCCAGCAGCGGTCGGGTTGGGAAAGAGACCCAGTACTTC. It codes for CASSGRVGKETQYF.

The J gene is TRBJ2-1, the V gene TRBV11-2; 13 positions agree with TRBD2. CDR1 is SGHAT, CDR2 FQNNGV, per germline. V shed 3 bases and J 8 bases; nucleotides not matched to a gene: 4. This CDR3 is 15 amino acids long. In nucleotides, the CDR3 is TGTGCCAGCAGCTTGGGACTAGCGGGAAGGGATGAGCAGTTCTTC. It codes for CASSLGLAGRDEQFF.

The chain joins TRBV2 to TRBJ2-2; 14 nucleotides line up with TRBD2. Germline-derived CDR1 and CDR2 are SNHLY and FYNNEI. V shed 10 bases, J shed 11 bases, and the junction held 12 bases outside the gene matches. The CDR3 is 15 amino acids. This CDR3 reads CAIHMGLAGVGELFF. The CDR3 region has the DNA TGTGCCATCCACATGGGACTAGCGGGAGTCGGAGAGCTGTTTTTT. Variable domain in full (rest from reference TRBV2 and TRBJ2-2): EPEVTQTPSHQVTQMGQEVILRCVPISNHLYFYWYRQILGQKVEFLVSFYNNEISEKSEIFDDQFSVERPDGSNFTLKIRSTKLEDSAMYFCAIHMGLAGVGELFFGEGSRLTVL.

This clonotype has a handful of counts. The gene calls are TRBV4-3 and TRBJ2-5; TRBD1 aligns across 7 bases. Germline V gene lookup returns CDR1 LGHNA and CDR2 YSLEER. Unmatched junction bases numbered 4, after V lost 5 bases and J lost 4 bases. This CDR3 has 13 residues. The CDR3 reads CASSRRTGETQYF. As DNA, the CDR3 is TGCGCCAGCAGCAGACGGACAGGAGAGACCCAGTACTTC.

This clonotype was detected ten times or more. The rearrangement links TRBV18 to TRBJ2-3, with D maybe TRBD2 (6 bases). CDR3 length equals 14 residues. V was shortened by 2 bases and J by 4 bases, with 10 bases between the two germline ends. CDR1 is KGHSH and CDR2 is LQKENI in the germline V gene. The CDR3 DNA reads TGTGCCAGCTCACCAAGCGGGTCGGCAGATACGCAGTATTTT. Translated, it gives CASSPSGSADTQYF.

At least ten counts were recorded for this clonotype. This chain links TRBV7-2 with TRBJ2-3, with TRBD2 matching over 8 bases. This CDR3 region has 18 residues. Losses at the gene ends were 2 bases for V and 0 bases for J; bases not matched to a gene: 10. CDR1 is SGHTA, CDR2 FQGNSA, per germline. The CDR3 nucleotides are TGTGCCAGCAGCTTATGGACGGGAGGGCCGGGCAGCACAGATACGCAGTATTTT. Translation gives CASSLWTGGPGSTDTQYF. Together with reference TRBV7-2 and TRBJ2-3, the CDR3 gives the full variable domain: GAGVSQSPSNKVTEKGKDVELRCDPISGHTALYWYRQSLGQGLEFLIYFQGNSAPDKSGLPSDRFSAERTGGSVSTLTIQRTQQEDSAVYLCASSLWTGGPGSTDTQYFGPGTRLTVL.

This clonotype appeared a few times. The chain combines TRBV7-8 with TRBJ1-5; the match to TRBD1 covers 11 bases. Germline V gene lookup returns CDR1 SGHVS and CDR2 FQNEAQ. The CDR3 is made up of 16 amino acids. The V gene end was trimmed by 5 bases and the J gene end by 3 bases; junction bases not matched to a gene: 6. The CDR3 DNA reads as TGTGCCAGCAGCCCTGGACAGGGGGCGAACAATCAGCCCCAGCATTTT. Residues: CASSPGQGANNQPQHF.

There are a few counts of this clonotype. V is TRBV7-6 and J is TRBJ2-1; no clear D gene. The CDR3 is 15 amino acids. V lost 3 bases and J lost 1, with 10 bases in between. Germline V gives CDR1 SGHVS, CDR2 FNYEAQ. The CDR3 loop is CASSFNSGSYNEQFF. The CDR3, as DNA: TGTGCCAGCAGCTTCAACTCAGGATCCTACAATGAGCAGTTCTTC.

The chain couples TRBV7-9 to TRBJ2-3; a possible D gene is TRBD2 (6 bases). Trimming cost V 5 bases and J 0 bases, with 12 bases left between them. This CDR3 has 15 residues. The germline V gene has CDR1 SEHNR and CDR2 FQNEAQ (reference sequence). CDR3 sequence: CASSPPRGSTDTQYF. CDR3 DNA: TGTGCCAGCAGCCCGCCTCGGGGGAGCACAGATACGCAGTATTTT.

This clonotype has just a few counts. The J gene is TRBJ2-6, the V gene TRBV13, with no clear D. The CDR3 runs to 16 residues. V lost 5 bases, J lost 0 bases, and 11 bases lay in between. Germline loops: CDR1 PRHDT, CDR2 FYEKMQ (reference sequence). CDR3 residues: CASSLEHRSGANVLTF. DNA for the CDR3: TGTGCCAGCAGCCTCGAACACCGCTCTGGGGCCAACGTCCTGACTTTC.

V and J are TRBV30 and TRBJ2-3; D perhaps matches TRBD1 (5 bases). CDR3 length: 12 amino acids. From germline, CDR1 is GTSNPN and CDR2 SVGIG (reference sequence). The V and J ends lost 5 bases and 3 bases respectively, with 9 bases between them. The CDR3, as DNA: TGTGCCTGGCGACAGATTACAGATACGCAGTATTTT. It translates to CAWRQITDTQYF.

The table lists this clonotype with a few counts. The V gene is TRBV5-1, the J gene TRBJ1-1; D perhaps matches TRBD1 (5 bases). Per germline, CDR1 SGHRS and CDR2 YFSETQ. CDR3 length: 16 residues. The V end was cut by 6 bases, the J end by 4 bases, with 22 bases between. The CDR3 DNA follows: TGCGCCAGCAAACAGGTCCTCGCTGGACCACTCACTGAAGCTTTCTTT. It yields the protein CASKQVLAGPLTEAFF.

This clonotype has ten or more counts. The V gene is TRBV7-9, the J gene TRBJ2-7; D call uncertain. The CDR3 loop spans 12 amino acids. CDR1 and CDR2 from the germline V gene are SEHNR and FQNEAQ (reference sequence). The V end was cut by 5 bases, the J end by 5 bases, with 10 bases between. The CDR3 loop reads CASSPGRNEQYF. In DNA form, the CDR3 reads TGTGCCAGCAGCCCCGGACGGAACGAGCAGTACTTC.

Many counts were recorded for this clonotype. This chain uses TRBV18 with TRBJ2-5, with 9 bases matching TRBD2. Trimming at V came to 3 bases and at J to 1 base, leaving 0 bases not matched to a gene. This CDR3 spans 14 amino acids. Germline-derived CDR1 and CDR2 are KGHSH and LQKENI. The CDR3 loop is CASSPGLAQETQYF. The CDR3 DNA reads TGTGCCAGCTCACCGGGACTAGCCCAAGAGACCCAGTACTTC.

This clonotype was picked up one time. The chain links TRBV14 to TRBJ1-2; D is perhaps TRBD1 (5 bases). The CDR3 runs 16 residues. V was clipped by 0 bases and J by 8 bases, with 19 bases between them. The germline CDR1 and CDR2 sequences are SGHDN and FVKESK. The CDR3 loop is CASSQDSGGAPGGYTF. The CDR3 coding sequence is TGTGCCAGCAGCCAAGATTCCGGAGGGGCCCCCGGAGGCTACACCTTC.

This clonotype was detected only once. V is TRBV9 and J is TRBJ1-4; D gene ambiguous. CDR3 length: 15 amino acids. Between the trimmed V and J ends, which lost 0 bases and 7 bases, there was a span of 13 bases. CDR1 is SGDLS, CDR2 YYNGEE, per germline. CDR3 amino acids: CASSVDTVPGEKLFF. CDR3 bases: TGTGCCAGCAGCGTAGACACGGTCCCCGGTGAAAAACTGTTTTTT.

The chain links TRBV7-2 to TRBJ1-2; D might be TRBD1 (5 bases). CDR3 length: 16 residues. V lost 1 base and J 4 bases, leaving 16 bases between the germline ends. Germline V gene lookup returns CDR1 SGHTA and CDR2 FQGNSA. The CDR3 loop reads CASSLVPLQATYGYTF. The DNA for the CDR3 is TGTGCCAGCAGCTTAGTCCCCCTACAGGCTACCTATGGCTACACCTTC.

This clonotype was seen repeatedly, ten times or more. This chain joins TRBV12-3 or TRBV12-4 and TRBJ1-1; D not certain. Deletions cut 2 bases from V and 3 bases from J, with 25 bases between. This CDR3 region has 19 residues. The chain's CDR3 is CASSLYRLIRGNADTEAFF. DNA for the CDR3: TGTGCCAGCAGTTTATATCGCCTTATTCGAGGGAACGCGGACACTGAAGCTTTCTTT.

This chain connects TRBV4-1 to TRBJ1-3; 7 bases fit TRBD1. Germline V gene data show CDR1 as MGHRA and CDR2 as YSYEKL. V was pared by 3 bases and J by 3 bases, with 14 bases of the junction left unmatched. This CDR3 region has 18 residues. The CDR3 DNA reads TGCGCCAGCAGCCAGGCACCTTTGCAGGGGGTTGGTGGAAACACCATATATTTT. Protein product: CASSQAPLQGVGGNTIYF.

This clonotype was detected a few times. The genes are TRBV5-1 and TRBJ2-5; 9 positions match TRBD2. Germline CDR1 SGHRS, CDR2 YFSETQ. After removal of 5 bases from V and 4 bases from J, the junction contained 6 bases not matched to a gene. The CDR3 loop spans 14 amino acids. This CDR3 is CASSRAGGGETQYF. The CDR3 region has the DNA TGCGCCAGCAGTCGAGCGGGGGGAGGAGAGACCCAGTACTTC.

The table lists this clonotype with a few counts. For the CDR3, the DNA is TGCGCCAGCAGCGCCTGGACAGGAAGGAACACTGAAGCTTTCTTT. Translating gives CASSAWTGRNTEAFF. The V call is TRBV5-1, the J call TRBJ1-1, with 7 bases matching TRBD1. J was trimmed by 1 base and V by 4 bases; bases with no gene match: 7. The CDR3 has 15 amino acids. The germline V gene has CDR1 SGHRS and CDR2 YFSETQ.

This clonotype was detected a few times. The chain carries TRBV12-3 or TRBV12-4 and TRBJ2-7, with D perhaps matching TRBD1 or TRBD2 (6 bases each). The CDR3 has 15 amino acids. Trimming took 6 bases from V and 0 from J, leaving 15 bases between them. CDR3 DNA: TGTGCCAGCAGCGAGGGGGGACTGAGCTCCTACGAGCAGTACTTC. Translated: CASSEGGLSSYEQYF.

This clonotype came up a few times. The rearrangement joins TRBV4-1 to TRBJ2-1; 11 bases align to TRBD2. Per germline, CDR1 MGHRA and CDR2 YSYEKL. The J segment lost 10 bases and the V segment lost 0 bases, leaving 11 bases of the junction unmatched. The CDR3 length is 17 residues. CDR3 in DNA: TGCGCCAGCAGCCAAGAAAAGGGCGGATTAGCGGGAGGGGAGCAGTTCTTC. Encoded protein: CASSQEKGGLAGGEQFF.

J is TRBJ2-7 and V is TRBV29-1; TRBD1 aligns across 11 bases. CDR1 is SQVTM and CDR2 is ANQGSEA in the germline V gene. With 3 bases clipped from V and 3 bases from J, the junction kept 4 bases outside the gene matches. The CDR3 totals 14 residues. The CDR3 sequence: CSVDIGTGGYEQYF. The CDR3 coding sequence is TGCAGCGTTGATATCGGGACAGGGGGCTACGAGCAGTACTTC.

This clonotype showed up just a few times. The V and J genes are TRBV10-3 and TRBJ2-1; 9 bases line up with TRBD1. The junction had 12 bases not matched to a gene; V was cut back by 10 bases and J by 8 bases. Germline-derived CDR1 and CDR2 are ENHRY and SYGVKD. This CDR3 is built from 14 residues. The CDR3: CASGPGQGTHEQFF. In DNA, the CDR3 is TGTGCCAGCGGCCCGGGACAGGGAACGCATGAGCAGTTCTTC.